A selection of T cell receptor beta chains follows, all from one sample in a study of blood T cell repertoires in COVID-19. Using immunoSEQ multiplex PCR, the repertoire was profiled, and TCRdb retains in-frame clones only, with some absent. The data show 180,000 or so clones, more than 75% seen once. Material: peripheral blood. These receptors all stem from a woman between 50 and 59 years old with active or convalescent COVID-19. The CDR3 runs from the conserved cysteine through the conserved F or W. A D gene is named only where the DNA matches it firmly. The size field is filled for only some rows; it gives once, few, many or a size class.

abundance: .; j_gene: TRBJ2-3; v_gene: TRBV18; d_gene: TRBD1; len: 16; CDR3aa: CASSPRTGGETDTQYF; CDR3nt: TGTGCCAGCTCACCACGGACAGGGGGCGAAACAGATACGCAGTATTTT
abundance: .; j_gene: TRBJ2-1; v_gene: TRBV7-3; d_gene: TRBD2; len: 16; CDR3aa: CASSRTSGNVYNEQFF; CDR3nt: TGTGCCAGCAGTAGGACTAGCGGGAATGTGTACAATGAGCAGTTCTTC
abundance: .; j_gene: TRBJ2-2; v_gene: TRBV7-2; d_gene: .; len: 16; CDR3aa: CASSSRGGGNTGELFF; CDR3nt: TGTGCCAGCAGCTCAAGGGGGGGAGGGAACACCGGGGAGCTGTTTTTT
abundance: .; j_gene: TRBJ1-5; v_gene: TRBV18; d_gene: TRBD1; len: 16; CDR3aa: CASSLTGTGRNQPQHF; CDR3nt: TGTGCCAGCTCACTAACCGGGACAGGGCGAAATCAGCCCCAGCATTTT
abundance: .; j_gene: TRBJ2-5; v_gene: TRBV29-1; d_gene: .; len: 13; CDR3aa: CSAKTGSDGTQYF; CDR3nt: TGCAGCGCAAAGACAGGTTCGGACGGGACCCAGTACTTC
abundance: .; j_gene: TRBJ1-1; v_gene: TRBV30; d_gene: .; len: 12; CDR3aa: CAWADINTEAFF; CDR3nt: TGTGCCTGGGCTGACATCAACACTGAAGCTTTCTTT
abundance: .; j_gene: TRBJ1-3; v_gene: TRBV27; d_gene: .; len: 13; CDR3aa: CASSPSSGNTIYF; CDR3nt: TGTGCCAGCAGTCCGAGCTCTGGAAACACCATATATTTT
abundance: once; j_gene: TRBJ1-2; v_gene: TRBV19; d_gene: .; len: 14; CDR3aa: CASSMRGGGRGYTF; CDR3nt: TGTGCCAGTAGTATGAGGGGGGGCGGGCGTGGCTACACCTTC
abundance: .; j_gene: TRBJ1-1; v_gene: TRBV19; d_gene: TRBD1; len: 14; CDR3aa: CASSMAGGYTEAFF; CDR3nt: TGTGCCAGTAGTATGGCAGGGGGCTACACTGAAGCTTTCTTT
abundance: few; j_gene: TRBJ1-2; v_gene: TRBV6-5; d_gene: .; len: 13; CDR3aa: CASKGIRGYGYTF; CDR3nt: TGTGCCAGCAAAGGAATTCGGGGCTATGGCTACACCTTC
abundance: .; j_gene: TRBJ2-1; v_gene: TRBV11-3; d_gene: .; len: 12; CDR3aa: CASSRLGDEQFF; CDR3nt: TGTGCCAGCAGCCGCCTAGGCGATGAGCAGTTCTTC
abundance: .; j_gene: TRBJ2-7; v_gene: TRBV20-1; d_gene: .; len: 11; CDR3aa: CSAPLAWEQYF; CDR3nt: TGCAGTGCTCCACTAGCTTGGGAGCAGTACTTC
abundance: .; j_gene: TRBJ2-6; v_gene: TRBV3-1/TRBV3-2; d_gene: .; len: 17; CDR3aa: CASSSPGGYSGANVLTF; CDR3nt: TGTGCCAGCAGCTCCCCGGGCGGGTACTCTGGGGCCAACGTCCTGACTTTC
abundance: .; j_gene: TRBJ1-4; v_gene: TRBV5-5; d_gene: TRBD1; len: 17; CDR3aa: CASSPTGQGRGNEKLFF; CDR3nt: TGTGCCAGCAGCCCCACGGGACAGGGTAGGGGTAATGAAAAACTGTTTTTT
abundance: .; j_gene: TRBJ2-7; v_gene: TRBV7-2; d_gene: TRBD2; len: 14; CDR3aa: CASSNERGGYEQYF; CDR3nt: TGTGCCAGCAGCAACGAGCGGGGGGGCTACGAGCAGTACTTC
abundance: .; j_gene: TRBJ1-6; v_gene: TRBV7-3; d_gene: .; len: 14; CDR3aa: CASSFSGYNSPLHF; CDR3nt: TGTGCCAGCAGCTTCAGCGGATATAATTCACCCCTCCACTTT
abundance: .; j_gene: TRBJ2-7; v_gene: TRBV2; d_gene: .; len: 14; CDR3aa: CASTGGEHSYEQYF; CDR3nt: TGTGCCAGCACCGGAGGGGAGCACTCCTACGAGCAGTACTTC
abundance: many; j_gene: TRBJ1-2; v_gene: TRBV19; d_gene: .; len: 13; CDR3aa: CASSIQGKDGYTF; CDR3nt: TGTGCCAGTAGTATACAGGGAAAGGATGGCTACACCTTC
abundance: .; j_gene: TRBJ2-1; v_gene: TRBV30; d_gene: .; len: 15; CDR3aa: CAWSGPWGERGEQFF; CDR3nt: TGTGCCTGGAGTGGTCCCTGGGGGGAAAGGGGTGAGCAGTTCTTC
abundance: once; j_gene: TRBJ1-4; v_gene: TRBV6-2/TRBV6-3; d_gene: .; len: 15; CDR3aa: CASSSHRATNEKLFF; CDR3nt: TGTGCCAGCAGTTCCCACAGGGCAACTAATGAAAAACTGTTTTTT
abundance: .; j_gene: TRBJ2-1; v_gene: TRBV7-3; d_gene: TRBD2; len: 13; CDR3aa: CASSPTSGSEQFF; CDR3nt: TGTGCCAGCAGCCCCACTAGCGGGAGCGAGCAGTTCTTC
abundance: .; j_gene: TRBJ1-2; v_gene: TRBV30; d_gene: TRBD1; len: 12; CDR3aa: CAWSWRGRSYTF; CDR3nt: TGTGCCTGGAGTTGGAGGGGGCGAAGCTACACCTTC
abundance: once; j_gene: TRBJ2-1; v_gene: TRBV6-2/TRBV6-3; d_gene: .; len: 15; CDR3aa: CASSYSVLANNEQFF; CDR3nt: TGTGCCAGCAGTTACTCAGTCCTAGCGAACAATGAGCAGTTCTTC
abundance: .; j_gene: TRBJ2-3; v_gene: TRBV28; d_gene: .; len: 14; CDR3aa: CASTVGRNTDTQYF; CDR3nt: TGTGCCAGCACCGTGGGGCGGAACACAGATACGCAGTATTTT
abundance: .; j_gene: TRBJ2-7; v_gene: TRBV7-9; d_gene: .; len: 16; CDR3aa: CASSLGVVVSQDEQYF; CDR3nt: TGTGCCAGCAGCTTAGGTGTCGTGGTGAGCCAGGACGAGCAGTACTTC
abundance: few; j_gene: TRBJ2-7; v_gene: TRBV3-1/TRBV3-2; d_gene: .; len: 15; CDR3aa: CASSQEGAVGWEQYF; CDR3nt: TGTGCCAGCAGCCAAGAGGGGGCGGTAGGTTGGGAGCAGTACTTC
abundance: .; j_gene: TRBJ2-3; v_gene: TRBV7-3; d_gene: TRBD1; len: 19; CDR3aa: CASSLSNGMGQGNTDTQYF; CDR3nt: TGTGCCAGCAGCTTAAGTAATGGGATGGGACAGGGAAACACAGATACGCAGTATTTT
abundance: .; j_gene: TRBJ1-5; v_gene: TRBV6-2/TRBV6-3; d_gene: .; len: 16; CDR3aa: CASSYGQVGWNQPQHF; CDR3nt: TGTGCCAGCAGTTACGGCCAGGTCGGTTGGAATCAGCCCCAGCATTTT
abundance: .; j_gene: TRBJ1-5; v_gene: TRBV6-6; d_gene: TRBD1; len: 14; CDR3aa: CATSLTGDDQPQHF; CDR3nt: TGTGCCACCTCACTGACAGGGGACGATCAGCCCCAGCATTTT
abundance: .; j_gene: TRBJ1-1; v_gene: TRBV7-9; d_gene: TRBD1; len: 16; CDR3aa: CASSLGQGEGSTEAFF; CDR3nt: TGTGCCAGCAGCTTAGGACAGGGGGAGGGGAGCACTGAAGCTTTCTTT
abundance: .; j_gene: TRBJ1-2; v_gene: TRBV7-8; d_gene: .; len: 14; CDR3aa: CASSRTPGNYGYTF; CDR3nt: TGTGCCAGCAGCCGGACCCCAGGGAACTATGGCTACACCTTC
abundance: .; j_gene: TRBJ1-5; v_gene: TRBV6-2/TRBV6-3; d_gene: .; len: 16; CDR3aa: CASSPIPHGGAWPQHF; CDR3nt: TGTGCCAGCAGCCCAATTCCCCACGGGGGGGCCTGGCCCCAGCATTTT
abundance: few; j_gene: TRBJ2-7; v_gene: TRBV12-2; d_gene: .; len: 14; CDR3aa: CASQGDRALYEQYF; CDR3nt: TGTGCAAGTCAGGGGGACAGGGCCCTATACGAGCAGTACTTC
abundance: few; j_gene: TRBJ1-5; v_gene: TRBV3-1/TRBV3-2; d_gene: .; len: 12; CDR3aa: CASSQGRQPQHF; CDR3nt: TGTGCCAGCAGCCAAGGTCGGCAGCCCCAGCATTTT
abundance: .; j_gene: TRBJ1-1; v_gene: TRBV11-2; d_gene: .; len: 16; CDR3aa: CASSPGVGFLNTEAFF; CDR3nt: TGTGCCAGCTCCCCGGGAGTGGGGTTCTTGAACACTGAAGCTTTCTTT
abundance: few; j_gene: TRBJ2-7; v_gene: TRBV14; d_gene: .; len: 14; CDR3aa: CASSQVGGPREQYF; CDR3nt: TGTGCCAGCAGCCAAGTCGGGGGGCCGAGGGAGCAGTACTTC
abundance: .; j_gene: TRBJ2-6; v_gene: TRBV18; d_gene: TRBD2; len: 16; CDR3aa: CASSPGGSSGANVLTF; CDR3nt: TGTGCCAGCTCACCGGGGGGGAGCTCTGGGGCCAACGTCCTGACTTTC
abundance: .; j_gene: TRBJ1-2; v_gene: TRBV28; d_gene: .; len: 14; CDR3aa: CASSLLPQVYGYTF; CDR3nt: TGTGCCAGCAGTTTACTCCCGCAGGTTTATGGCTACACCTTC
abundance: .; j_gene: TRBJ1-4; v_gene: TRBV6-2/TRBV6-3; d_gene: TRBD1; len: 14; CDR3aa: CASSYGTGNEKLFF; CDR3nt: TGTGCCAGCAGTTACGGGACAGGCAATGAAAAACTGTTTTTT
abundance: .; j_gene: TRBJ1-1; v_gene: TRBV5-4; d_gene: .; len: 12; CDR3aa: CASSTTGREAFF; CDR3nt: TGTGCCAGCAGCACAACAGGGCGTGAAGCTTTCTTT
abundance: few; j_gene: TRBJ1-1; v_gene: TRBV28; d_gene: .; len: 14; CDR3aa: CASSTPTKNTEAFF; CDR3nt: TGTGCCAGCAGTACCCCCACTAAGAACACTGAAGCTTTCTTT
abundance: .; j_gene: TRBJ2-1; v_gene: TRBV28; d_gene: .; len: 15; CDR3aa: CASSALGSSYNEQFF; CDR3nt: TGTGCCAGCAGCGCCCTGGGGAGCTCCTACAATGAGCAGTTCTTC
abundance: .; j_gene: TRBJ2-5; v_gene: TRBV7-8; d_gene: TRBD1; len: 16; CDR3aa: CASSRGTGVMVETQYF; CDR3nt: TGTGCCAGCAGCAGAGGGACAGGGGTCATGGTGGAGACCCAGTACTTC
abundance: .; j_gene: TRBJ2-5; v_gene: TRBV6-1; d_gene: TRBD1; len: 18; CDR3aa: CASSEGWAGTGGRETQYF; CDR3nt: TGTGCCAGCAGTGAAGGATGGGCGGGGACAGGGGGCCGTGAGACCCAGTACTTC
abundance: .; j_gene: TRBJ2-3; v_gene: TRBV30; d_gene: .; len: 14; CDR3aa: CAWSIGQITDTQYF; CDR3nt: TGTGCCTGGAGTATAGGACAGATAACAGATACGCAGTATTTT
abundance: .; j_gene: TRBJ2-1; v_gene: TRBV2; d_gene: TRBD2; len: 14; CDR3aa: CASSRTSINNEQFF; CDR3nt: TGTGCCAGCAGTCGGACTAGCATAAACAATGAGCAGTTCTTC
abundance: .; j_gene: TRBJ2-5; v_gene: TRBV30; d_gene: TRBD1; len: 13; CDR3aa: CAWGPWTGETQYF; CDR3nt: TGTGCCTGGGGCCCCTGGACAGGAGAGACCCAGTACTTC
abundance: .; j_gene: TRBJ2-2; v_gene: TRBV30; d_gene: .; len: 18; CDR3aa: CAWSFPLRLAEYTGELFF; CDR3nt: TGTGCCTGGAGTTTCCCCCTTAGGCTGGCGGAGTACACCGGGGAGCTGTTTTTT
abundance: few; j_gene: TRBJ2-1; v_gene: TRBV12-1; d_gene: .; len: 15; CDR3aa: CASISGTGVLREQFF; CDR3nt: TGTGCCAGCATTTCCGGGACAGGGGTTCTCAGGGAGCAGTTCTTC
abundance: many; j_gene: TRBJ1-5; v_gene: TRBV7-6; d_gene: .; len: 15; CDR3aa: CASSLESGSNQPQHF; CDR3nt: TGTGCCAGCAGCTTAGAGTCGGGTAGCAATCAGCCCCAGCATTTT